This TCR beta chain derives from a study of T cell responses to AZD1222 COVID-19 vaccine. Produced via immunoSEQ multiplex PCR; TCRdb's table is partial and in-frame only. The sample lists roughly 99,000 clones, 90% to 95% occurring once. The V gene's germline CDR1 is SGHDT and CDR2 YYEEEE. V lost 4 bases and J lost 8; bases outside the gene matches: 7. This CDR3 has 15 residues. Study-wide findings and caveats: Reports indicate that nearly half of spike-specific TCRs are directed at unmutated variant regions.

Comment on this clone: Antigen unknown.

The sequencing used peripheral blood, collected 28 days after the second AZD1222 dose. The chain has TRBV5-6 and TRBJ1-6, with 9 bases aligning to TRBD1. The receptor was derived from an adult who received the AZD1222 COVID-19 vaccine. In nucleotides, the CDR3 is TGTGCCAGCAGCCTAACCGGGACAGGGCATTCACCCCTCCACTTT. It translates to CASSLTGTGHSPLHF.